This TCR beta chain originates from a study of tumor-infiltrating lymphocytes in primary liver carcinoma. Germline DNA was also extracted, and blood RNA was taken from unsorted whole blood. The CDR3 runs to 15 residues. CDR1 is LNHNV, CDR2 YYDKDF, per germline (reference sequence). On this clonotype itself: An end of the junction differs from the germline gene, which may be a read error.

A constant-region primer primed TCR beta cDNA synthesis from roughly 500 ng of total RNA. Amplification in three nested multiplex PCR rounds with slightly modified ARM-PCR gave rise to TCR beta libraries. The first two PCR rounds used TRBV1-TRBV30 forward primers with a C-beta reverse primer, around 10 cycles each. Each CDR3 protein gets one entry after TCRdb re-called the multiplex PCR reads with MiXCR. The sample comprises about 330,000 distinct CDR3 sequences, about 65% of which are singletons, and 5.5% to 7% rests with the top ten. V gene TRBV15 combines with J gene TRBJ1-2; TRBD1 is a possible D gene (5 bases). The TCR sequence derives from a man in his forties or fifties with primary liver carcinoma and hepatitis B virus infection. The sample consisted of peripheral blood. CDR3 in amino acids: CATSRDVGGTYGYTF. CDR3 DNA: TGTGCCACCAGCAGAGATGTCGGGGGTACCTATGGTTACACCTTC.